These T cell receptor beta chains were read from a single sample in a study of vaccination and CD4 T cells after COVID-19. In TCRdb, the PCR reads were re-called with MiXCR into one record per CDR3 protein. This table has about 29,000 distinct CDR3 sequences, roughly 50% appearing once. This material consisted of CD4+ T cells from blood, taken about 7 months after SARS-CoV-2 vaccination. The receptors shown here come from a human donor who had recovered from COVID-19. The CDR3 runs from the conserved cysteine through the conserved F or W. D genes are given only for firm matches. Clone size is shown for a subset of rows, as once, few, many or a class of expanded clone.

v_call	cdr3_length	d_call	clone_size	j_call	cdr3_aa	cdr3_nt
TRBV9	13	TRBD1	once	TRBJ1-6	CASSAGGGPPLHF	TGTGCCAGCAGCGCAGGGGGAGGTCCACCCCTCCACTTT
TRBV19	16	-	-	TRBJ2-1	CASSITGSNSYNEQFF	TGTGCCAGTAGTATAACGGGGAGCAACTCCTACAATGAGCAGTTCTTC
TRBV4-1	13	TRBD1	-	TRBJ2-5	CASSRDRVETQYF	TGCGCCAGCAGCCGAGACAGGGTGGAGACCCAGTACTTC
TRBV15	12	-	few	TRBJ1-5	CATSRDTQPQHF	TGTGCCACCAGCAGAGATACCCAGCCCCAGCATTTT
TRBV27	11	-	-	TRBJ2-3	CASRTTDTQYF	TGTGCCAGCAGAACAACAGATACGCAGTATTTT
TRBV21-1	16	-	-	TRBJ2-5	CASSTGTRREAETQYF	TGTGCCAGCAGCACGGGGACTAGGCGGGAGGCGGAGACCCAGTACTTC
TRBV19	18	-	-	TRBJ2-3	CASSTREGRDPSLDTQYF	TGTGCCAGTAGTACCCGCGAGGGGCGGGACCCTTCCCTAGATACGCAGTATTTT
TRBV5-1	14	TRBD1	-	TRBJ1-4	CASSWDREGGKLFF	TGCGCCAGCAGCTGGGACAGGGAAGGTGGCAAACTGTTTTTT
TRBV20-1	12	-	-	TRBJ1-1	CSARDRHTEAFF	TGCAGTGCTAGAGATCGTCACACTGAAGCTTTCTTT
TRBV2	13	-	-	TRBJ2-7	CAGGRVAAYEQYF	TGTGCCGGGGGGCGGGTAGCGGCCTACGAGCAGTACTTC
TRBV6-4	15	-	-	TRBJ1-1	CASPPGRSMNTEAFF	TGTGCCAGCCCCCCGGGACGTTCCATGAACACTGAAGCTTTCTTT
TRBV10-3	12	TRBD1	few	TRBJ1-1	CAIKSVTGEAFF	TGTGCCATCAAGTCCGTGACAGGGGAAGCTTTCTTT
TRBV7-3	18	TRBD2	-	TRBJ2-1	CASSATSGDLLSYNEQFF	TGTGCCAGCAGCGCGACTAGCGGGGACCTTCTCTCCTACAATGAGCAGTTCTTC
TRBV20-1	14	TRBD1	few	TRBJ1-1	CSARVQGMNTEAFF	TGCAGTGCTAGAGTACAGGGGATGAACACTGAAGCTTTCTTT
TRBV27	13	-	-	TRBJ2-7	CASSLYGLGEQYF	TGTGCCAGCAGTTTATATGGGCTAGGCGAGCAGTACTTC
TRBV20-1	12	-	-	TRBJ2-5	CSARDQVETQYF	TGCAGTGCTAGAGACCAGGTGGAGACCCAGTACTTC
TRBV19	13	TRBD2	once	TRBJ2-2	CASSIQRDGELFF	TGTGCCAGTAGTATACAGCGGGACGGGGAGCTGTTTTTT
TRBV6-1	16	-	-	TRBJ1-1	CASSPRRWVMNTEAFF	TGTGCCAGCAGTCCCCGCCGATGGGTTATGAACACTGAAGCTTTCTTT
TRBV20-1	13	TRBD2	few	TRBJ2-1	CSATSGNHNEQFF	TGCAGTGCTACTAGCGGGAACCACAATGAGCAGTTCTTC
TRBV28	17	TRBD2	-	TRBJ2-3	CASSFLREGQSTDTQYF	TGTGCCAGCAGTTTTCTGCGGGAGGGCCAAAGCACAGATACGCAGTATTTT
TRBV20-1	16	-	few	TRBJ2-7	CSAIGTSGWSSYEQYF	TGCAGTGCTATCGGCACGAGCGGGTGGAGCTCCTACGAGCAGTACTTC
TRBV7-2	14	-	few	TRBJ2-1	CASSYKGRYNEQFF	TGTGCCAGCAGCTACAAGGGGAGATACAATGAGCAGTTCTTC
TRBV7-3	14	TRBD1	-	TRBJ2-5	CASALTGGFETQYF	TGTGCCAGCGCCCTAACAGGGGGCTTCGAGACCCAGTACTTC
TRBV2	15	TRBD2	few	TRBJ2-1	CASSDTAGGYNEQFF	TGTGCCAGCAGTGACACCGCGGGAGGCTACAATGAGCAGTTCTTC
TRBV5-1	15	TRBD1	-	TRBJ2-5	CASSWGTGSQETQYF	TGCGCCAGCAGCTGGGGGACAGGCAGCCAAGAGACCCAGTACTTC
TRBV6-5	15	TRBD2	-	TRBJ2-1	CASSYSSGGYNEQFF	TGTGCCAGCAGTTACTCTAGCGGGGGCTACAATGAGCAGTTCTTC